Presented here are 31 T cell receptor beta chains from one specimen sequenced in a study of blood T cell repertoires in COVID-19. This table comes from immunoSEQ multiplex PCR, and its TCRdb copy is limited to in-frame clones, with some not included. The table lists about 250,000 clones, more than 65% of them singletons. The sequenced sample was peripheral blood. These receptors originate from a man aged 45-65 years with active or convalescent COVID-19.

The rearrangement links TRBV30 to TRBJ1-2; D remains unclear. Trimming cost V 0 bases and J 9 bases, with 11 bases left between them. The CDR3 length is 12 residues. Germline loops: CDR1 GTSNPN, CDR2 SVGIG (reference sequence). The CDR3 protein is CAWSVLELSYTF. In DNA, the CDR3 is TGTGCCTGGAGTGTACTAGAACTGAGCTACACCTTC.

The rearrangement uses TRBV9 and TRBJ2-4, with 8 bases identical to TRBD2. J was trimmed by 7 bases and V by 3 bases; bases with no gene match: 9. The germline CDR1 and CDR2 sequences are SGDLS and YYNGEE. The CDR3 has 15 residues. DNA of the CDR3: TGTGCCAGCAGCGCAACGGGGGGACTAGGCAACATTCAGTACTTC. Protein sequence: CASSATGGLGNIQYF.

This chain connects TRBV30 to TRBJ2-3; 8 bases match TRBD1. The V gene's germline CDR1 is GTSNPN and CDR2 SVGIG (reference sequence). This CDR3 is built from 14 residues. With 8 bases clipped from V and 3 bases from J, the junction kept 10 bases outside the gene matches. The CDR3 loop reads CAGSGGAGTDTQYF. Written as DNA, the CDR3 is TGTGCCGGCTCAGGGGGCGCGGGGACAGATACGCAGTATTTT.

The V and J genes are TRBV5-4 and TRBJ1-1, with 9 bases fitting TRBD1. CDR3 length equals 13 residues. V was pared by 3 bases and J by 3 bases, with 0 bases of the junction left unmatched. The germline gives CDR1 SGHNT, CDR2 YYREEE (reference sequence). In nucleotides, the CDR3 is TGTGCCAGCAGCTGGACAGGGGACACTGAAGCTTTCTTT. Translation gives CASSWTGDTEAFF.

The gene calls are TRBV5-1 and TRBJ2-5; 7 bases fit TRBD1. J was trimmed by 1 base and V by 4 bases; bases with no gene match: 4. The germline V gene encodes CDR1 SGHRS and CDR2 YFSETQ. The CDR3 runs 14 residues. For the CDR3, the DNA is TGCGCCAGCAGCCGTTGGGACAGCCAAGAGACCCAGTACTTC. Amino acid sequence: CASSRWDSQETQYF.

V gene TRBV5-6 combines with J gene TRBJ1-2; TRBD1 might be the D (5 bases). The CDR3 is made up of 14 amino acids. Germline-derived CDR1 and CDR2 are SGHDT and YYEEEE. V was trimmed by 0 bases and J by 5 bases, leaving 11 bases between them. As DNA, the CDR3 is TGTGCCAGCAGCTTGGCAGGGCGAGCGTATGGCTACACCTTC. It codes for CASSLAGRAYGYTF.

The rearrangement uses TRBV5-1 and TRBJ2-5; 8 bases match TRBD2. Germline assignment: CDR1 SGHRS and CDR2 YFSETQ. V shed 4 bases and J 5 bases; nucleotides not matched to a gene: 10. The CDR3 covers 15 residues. The CDR3 DNA follows: TGCGCCAGCAGCACCCGGGGGGGGCTAAGCGAGACCCAGTACTTC. Its translation is CASSTRGGLSETQYF.

This chain connects TRBV5-1 to TRBJ2-4, with 8 bases fitting TRBD2. V shed 4 bases and J 0 bases; nucleotides not matched to a gene: 9. Germline V CDR1 and CDR2: SGHRS, YFSETQ. This CDR3 is built from 17 residues. This CDR3 reads CASSGVAGTLAKNIQYF. The CDR3 coding sequence is TGCGCCAGCAGCGGGGTAGCGGGGACTCTAGCCAAAAACATTCAGTACTTC.

This chain joins TRBV5-1 and TRBJ1-1; TRBD1 might be the D (5 bases). This CDR3 comprises 15 residues. Between the trimmed V and J ends, which lost 4 bases and 3 bases, there was a span of 16 bases. Per the germline V gene, CDR1 is SGHRS and CDR2 is YFSETQ. CDR3 protein: CASSPDTGRDTEAFF. CDR3 DNA sequence: TGCGCCAGCAGCCCGGACACCGGCAGGGACACTGAAGCTTTCTTT.

This clone was detected a few times. The rearrangement joins TRBV4-1 to TRBJ1-6; tentatively, D is TRBD1 (5 bases). Germline-derived CDR1 and CDR2 are MGHRA and YSYEKL. This CDR3 is built from 20 residues. V lost 1 base, J lost 1 base, and 20 bases lay in between. The CDR3 DNA reads TGCGCCAGCAGCCAAGCGGGCGGGCAGGGAGCGGGGTCCTATAATTCACCCCTCCACTTT. Translating it yields CASSQAGGQGAGSYNSPLHF.

This rearrangement joins TRBV2 to TRBJ1-3; unclear D gene. Per the germline V gene, CDR1 is SNHLY and CDR2 is FYNNEI. The V and J ends lost 10 bases and 0 bases respectively, with 10 bases between them. This CDR3 contains 13 residues. The CDR3 sequence: CANERDSGNTIYF. CDR3 sequence (DNA): TGTGCCAACGAACGGGACTCTGGAAACACCATATATTTT.

This clone was detected only a few times. The chain couples TRBV6-4 to TRBJ1-6, with 11 bases aligning to TRBD1. The CDR3 runs 18 residues. J was trimmed by 8 bases and V by 6 bases; bases with no gene match: 15. Germline V CDR1 and CDR2: MRHNA, SNTAGT. The CDR3 DNA is TGTGCCAGCAGACCCGCAATTTGGACAGGGGGCTTGGATTCACCCCTCCACTTT. Residues: CASRPAIWTGGLDSPLHF.

This chain joins TRBV7-3 and TRBJ1-2; TRBD1 might be the D (6 bases). This CDR3 comprises 12 residues. The germline CDR1 and CDR2 sequences are SGHTA and FQGTGA. V lost 3 bases and J lost 8, with 10 bases in between. This CDR3 is CASSLSGEGYTF. The CDR3 DNA reads as TGTGCCAGCAGCTTGTCAGGGGAGGGCTACACCTTC.

V gene TRBV15 combines with J gene TRBJ2-3; no reliable D call. Between the trimmed V and J ends, which lost 0 bases and 1 base, there was a span of 8 bases. CDR1 LNHNV and CDR2 YYDKDF come from the germline V gene (reference sequence). The CDR3 runs 15 residues. For the CDR3, the DNA is TGTGCCACCAGCAGAGAGGGCCCTGGCACAGATACGCAGTATTTT. The encoded protein is CATSREGPGTDTQYF.

The chain couples TRBV12-5 to TRBJ1-1; D not resolved. This CDR3 contains 13 residues. The V gene lost 1 base and the J gene lost 1 base, with 4 bases spanning the gap. Looked up from germline, CDR1 is LGHNT and CDR2 is FRNRAP. The CDR3 sequence is CASGLEPNTEAFF. The CDR3 nucleotides are TGTGCTAGTGGTTTGGAGCCGAACACTGAAGCTTTCTTT.

The rearrangement joins TRBV7-2 to TRBJ2-3, with TRBD2 matching over 12 bases. V trimming: 3 bases; J trimming: 3 bases; junction bases outside the gene matches: 4. Per germline, CDR1 SGHTA and CDR2 FQGNSA. The CDR3 has 16 amino acids. DNA of the CDR3: TGTGCCAGCAGCTTGAGAACTAGCGGGGGGACAGATACGCAGTATTTT. Its translation: CASSLRTSGGTDTQYF.

This clone was seen a single time. The chain couples TRBV6-6 to TRBJ1-6; D gene ambiguous. The CDR3 covers 13 residues. V was cut by 7 bases and J by 9 bases, with 13 bases left in between. The germline V gene encodes CDR1 MNHNY and CDR2 SVGAGI (reference sequence). The CDR3 loop reads CASTPNSLSPLHF. The CDR3 nucleotides read TGTGCCAGCACCCCGAACAGTCTTTCACCCCTCCACTTT.

J is TRBJ2-7 and V is TRBV30; D unclear. The CDR3 extends over 12 amino acids. V lost 5 bases and J lost 7, with 15 bases in between. CDR1 and CDR2 from the germline V gene are GTSNPN and SVGIG (reference sequence). The chain's CDR3 is CAWGPVVGEQYF. The CDR3 nucleotides read TGTGCCTGGGGCCCCGTGGTCGGGGAGCAGTACTTC.

This clone was observed a few times. The chain employs TRBV18 and TRBJ1-4, with D unclear. Germline V gene lookup returns CDR1 KGHSH and CDR2 LQKENI. This CDR3 comprises 14 residues. The V end lost 0 bases, the J end lost 3 bases, and 5 bases lay between the germline ends. The CDR3 loop is CASSPPDSNEKLFF. The DNA of the CDR3 is TGTGCCAGCTCACCACCAGACTCTAATGAAAAACTGTTTTTT. Based on the CDR3 plus reference TRBV18 and TRBJ1-4, the full variable domain is NAGVMQNPRHLVRRRGQEARLRCSPMKGHSHVYWYRQLPEEGLKFMVYLQKENIIDESGMPKERFSAEFPKEGPSILRIQQVVRGDSAAYFCASSPPDSNEKLFFGSGTQLSVL.

This clone was counted a few times. The chain has TRBV19 and TRBJ1-1; D not certain. This CDR3 contains 14 residues. Germline lookup yields CDR1 LNHDA and CDR2 SQIVND (reference sequence). V gave up 5 bases and J gave up 3 bases, with 13 bases separating them. The CDR3 region has the DNA TGTGCCAGTAGTGGTCAGATTGGGCACACTGAAGCTTTCTTT. Amino acid sequence: CASSGQIGHTEAFF.

The chain employs TRBV15 and TRBJ2-5, with 9 positions matching TRBD2. Germline V gene data show CDR1 as LNHNV and CDR2 as YYDKDF (reference sequence). The CDR3 spans 16 residues. The V gene end was trimmed by 0 bases and the J gene end by 4 bases; junction bases not matched to a gene: 6. The CDR3 DNA follows: TGTGCCACCAGCAGAGATCCCGTTAGCGGGGGAGAGACCCAGTACTTC. Translation: CATSRDPVSGGETQYF. The entire variable domain, with the rest obtained from reference TRBV15 and TRBJ2-5, is as follows: DAMVIQNPRYQVTQFGKPVTLSCSQTLNHNVMYWYQQKSSQAPKLLFHYYDKDFNNEADTPDNFQSRRPNTSFCFLDIRSPGLGDTAMYLCATSRDPVSGGETQYFGPGTRLLVL.

This sequence joins TRBV5-6 and TRBJ2-7; TRBD1 is a possible D gene (6 bases). CDR3 length equals 16 residues. V gave up 1 base and J gave up 4 bases, with 18 bases separating them. CDR1 SGHDT and CDR2 YYEEEE come from the germline V gene. DNA of the CDR3: TGTGCCAGCAGCTTGATTCCGGCAGGGGATACGTACGAGCAGTACTTC. It specifies CASSLIPAGDTYEQYF.

The chain carries TRBV15 and TRBJ1-1, with no clear D. Trimming took off 3 bases at V and 1 base at J, with 6 bases between the two ends. The CDR3 runs to 13 residues. Germline CDR1 LNHNV, CDR2 YYDKDF (reference sequence). CDR3 bases: TGTGCCACCAGCAGGGAGCGGAACACTGAAGCTTTCTTT. Amino acid sequence: CATSRERNTEAFF.

The V and J genes are TRBV7-3 and TRBJ2-3; 12 bases align to TRBD2. Germline loops: CDR1 SGHTA, CDR2 FQGTGA. The J segment lost 6 bases and the V segment lost 3 bases, leaving 7 bases of the junction unmatched. CDR3 length: 16 residues. The CDR3 here is CASSLGPSGGADTQYF. DNA for the CDR3: TGTGCCAGCAGCTTGGGACCTAGCGGGGGGGCGGATACGCAGTATTTT.

V is TRBV5-1 and J is TRBJ1-2, with D perhaps matching TRBD1 (5 bases). The CDR3 sequence is 15 residues long. Germline lookup yields CDR1 SGHRS and CDR2 YFSETQ. With 3 bases removed from V and 3 bases from J, the gap between germline ends came to 15 bases. CDR3: CASSWRDGNDYGYTF. The CDR3 DNA sequence: TGCGCCAGCAGCTGGAGGGACGGTAACGACTATGGCTACACCTTC. The whole variable domain, filled in from reference TRBV5-1 and TRBJ1-2, reads KAGVTQTPRYLIKTRGQQVTLSCSPISGHRSVSWYQQTPGQGLQFLFEYFSETQRNKGNFPGRFSGRQFSNSRSEMNVSTLELGDSALYLCASSWRDGNDYGYTFGSGTRLTVV.

The J gene is TRBJ1-5, the V gene TRBV10-3; a weak D match, TRBD1 (6 bases). The CDR3 sequence is 15 residues long. V lost 0 bases, J lost 5 bases, and 11 bases lay in between. Per germline, CDR1 ENHRY and CDR2 SYGVKD. The chain's CDR3 is CAISESGGGHQPQHF. CDR3 nucleotide sequence: TGTGCCATCAGTGAGTCCGGGGGGGGGCATCAGCCCCAGCATTTT.

The chain uses TRBV9 and TRBJ2-1, with a tentative D call TRBD1 (7 bases). Germline CDR1 and CDR2: SGDLS and YYNGEE. The V end lost 4 bases, the J end lost 9 bases, and 14 bases lay between the germline ends. This CDR3 is built from 13 residues. CDR3 DNA: TGTGCCAGCAGCCCCGGGACAGCGGGTGAGCAGTTCTTC. It codes for CASSPGTAGEQFF.

The chain couples TRBV9 to TRBJ1-2; 9 bases line up with TRBD1. Looked up from germline, CDR1 is SGDLS and CDR2 is YYNGEE. V lost 2 bases to trimming and J lost 6 bases; unmatched junction nucleotides: 8. The CDR3 contains 15 residues. The CDR3 region has the DNA TGTGCCAGCAGCGTGGCACAGGGGGCGGGAGATGGCTACACCTTC. The encoded protein is CASSVAQGAGDGYTF.

The chain is built from TRBV6-5 and TRBJ1-1; TRBD1 might be the D (6 bases). V lost 8 bases to trimming and J lost 2 bases, with 15 bases between them. This CDR3 contains 14 residues. Germline V gene lookup returns CDR1 MNHEY and CDR2 SVGAGI. CDR3 in DNA: TGTGCCAGCGGAAGTGCAGGGGTCAACACTGAAGCTTTCTTT. Translating it yields CASGSAGVNTEAFF.

The chain links TRBV20-1 to TRBJ2-1; 11 bases line up with TRBD2. Germline loops: CDR1 DFQATT, CDR2 SNEGSKA (reference sequence). V was clipped by 3 bases and J by 0 bases; unmatched bases: 4. This CDR3 has 16 amino acids. The CDR3 spells CSASALAGASYNEQFF. CDR3 in DNA: TGCAGTGCTAGTGCACTAGCGGGGGCCTCCTACAATGAGCAGTTCTTC.

In its sample, this clone was seen a few times. The chain combines TRBV9 with TRBJ2-1, with 7 bases matching TRBD1. The CDR3 covers 15 residues. CDR1 is SGDLS, CDR2 YYNGEE, per germline. J was trimmed by 7 bases and V by 2 bases; bases with no gene match: 9. CDR3 in amino acids: CASSVSLRQGNEQFF. The CDR3 nucleotides are TGTGCCAGCAGCGTCTCACTCCGACAGGGAAATGAGCAGTTCTTC. Complete variable domain (other parts from reference TRBV9 and TRBJ2-1): DSGVTQTPKHLITATGQRVTLRCSPRSGDLSVYWYQQSLDQGLQFLIQYYNGEERAKGNILERFSAQQFPDLHSELNLSSLELGDSALYFCASSVSLRQGNEQFFGPGTRLTVL.